This passage covers 30 T cell receptor beta chains from one sample sequenced in a study of T cell repertoires in ileal Crohn's disease. The assay was immunoSEQ multiplex PCR, and TCRdb's table has in-frame clones only and misses some. The sample yields roughly 13,000 clones, roughly 87% seen once. The specimen sequenced was ileal tissue. The receptors were sampled from an adult with Crohn's disease.

This CDR3 reads CATSRGREISYEQYF. DNA for the CDR3: TGTGCCACCAGCAGAGGAAGAGAGATCTCCTACGAGCAGTACTTC. This chain connects TRBV15 to TRBJ2-5; D unresolved. With the DNA end fitting TRBJ2-7 better, the J assignment may be wrong. CDR1 and CDR2 (germline): LNHNV, YYDKDF (reference sequence). This CDR3 contains 15 residues.

V gene TRBV6-5 combines with J gene TRBJ1-2, with TRBD1 identical over 7 bases. Trimming took 0 bases from V and 3 from J; bases not matched to a gene: 4. CDR1 and CDR2 from the germline V gene are MNHEY and SVGAGI. The CDR3 consists of 15 residues. The CDR3 spells CASSYSRQGHYGYTF. CDR3 bases: TGTGCCAGCAGTTACTCGAGACAGGGTCACTATGGCTACACCTTC.

In this sample, this clone turned up once. V gene TRBV9 combines with J gene TRBJ1-2; 7 nucleotides line up with TRBD1. J was trimmed by 7 bases and V by 4 bases; bases with no gene match: 25. This CDR3 has 19 amino acids. Per the germline V gene, CDR1 is SGDLS and CDR2 is YYNGEE. The CDR3 sequence is CASSPPRQGWGVGVGGYTF. In DNA form, the CDR3 reads TGTGCCAGCAGCCCTCCCAGACAGGGTTGGGGAGTAGGAGTTGGTGGCTACACCTTC.

V gene TRBV5-5 combines with J gene TRBJ2-7, with 7 bases matching TRBD1. Germline CDR1 reads SGHKS; CDR2 reads YYEKEE (reference sequence). J was trimmed by 1 base and V by 0 bases; bases with no gene match: 7. This CDR3 has 16 amino acids. Written as DNA, the CDR3 is TGTGCCAGCAGCTTGGCCATCGGGACAGTATCCTACGAGCAGTACTTC. The encoded protein is CASSLAIGTVSYEQYF.

The J gene is TRBJ2-7, the V gene TRBV11-1, with TRBD2 matching 10 bases. Germline CDR1 and CDR2: SGHAT and FQDESV (reference sequence). Unmatched junction bases numbered 18, after V lost 5 bases and J lost 2 bases. The CDR3 is 19 residues long. CDR3 DNA sequence: TGTGCCAGCAGCCAGCCGACAGGATCAGCGGGAGGGCCAGCCTACGAGCAGTACTTC. Its protein product is CASSQPTGSAGGPAYEQYF.

The CDR3 spells CASSQDEGRGYTF. The CDR3 DNA sequence: TGTGCCAGCAGCCAAGATGAGGGCAGGGGCTACACCTTC. The gene calls are TRBV4-2 and TRBJ1-2; D uncertain. V lost 0 bases, J lost 8 bases, and 10 bases lay in between. The germline V gene has CDR1 LGHNA and CDR2 YNFKEQ. CDR3 length: 13 amino acids.

This chain connects TRBV30 to TRBJ2-7; 11 bases line up with TRBD2. CDR3 size: 16 residues. V shed 5 bases, J shed 2 bases, and the junction held 11 bases outside the gene matches. Germline lookup yields CDR1 GTSNPN and CDR2 SVGIG (reference sequence). CDR3 nucleotides: TGTGCCTGGCACGGCGGACTAGCGGGCCCCACCTACGAGCAGTACTTC. It specifies CAWHGGLAGPTYEQYF. Full variable domain (missing parts from reference TRBV30 and TRBJ2-7): SQTIHQWPATLVQPVGSPLSLECTVEGTSNPNLYWYRQAAGRGLQLLFYSVGIGQISSEVPQNLSASRPQDRQFILSSKKLLLSDSGFYLCAWHGGLAGPTYEQYFGPGTRLTVT.

The genes are TRBV10-3 and TRBJ1-1; no clear D gene. The length of the CDR3 is 14 residues. V was cut by 0 bases and J by 1 base, with 6 bases left in between. Germline CDR1 and CDR2: ENHRY and SYGVKD. For the CDR3, the DNA is TGTGCCATCAGTGAGTCGGCAACGAACACTGAAGCTTTCTTT. Protein product: CAISESATNTEAFF.

This sequence joins TRBV5-1 and TRBJ2-3, with 9 bases lining up with TRBD2. V gave up 3 bases and J gave up 2 bases; unmatched junction bases: 10. This CDR3 region has 17 residues. The germline gives CDR1 SGHRS, CDR2 YFSETQ. The CDR3 DNA reads as TGCGCCAGCAGCTCCGCAACTAGCGGGTACAACACAGATACGCAGTATTTT. Its translation is CASSSATSGYNTDTQYF.

This rearrangement joins TRBV29-1 to TRBJ1-2; 11 bases are a match to TRBD1. There are 16 residues in the CDR3. V trimming: 2 bases; J trimming: 5 bases; junction bases outside the gene matches: 10. CDR1 and CDR2 (germline): SQVTM, ANQGSEA. This chain's CDR3 is CSVERDRGLYRYGYTF. The CDR3 coding sequence is TGCAGCGTTGAACGGGACAGGGGGTTATATCGGTATGGCTACACCTTC.

The chain carries TRBV2 and TRBJ1-4; 8 positions agree with TRBD1. The V and J ends lost 7 bases and 6 bases, in that order; junction bases with no gene match: 7. The CDR3 is 14 amino acids. Germline assignment: CDR1 SNHLY and CDR2 FYNNEI. The CDR3 DNA reads as TGTGCCAGCAACGGACAGGGCCCTGATGAAAAACTGTTTTTT. Its protein product is CASNGQGPDEKLFF. Together with reference TRBV2 and TRBJ1-4, the CDR3 gives the full variable domain: EPEVTQTPSHQVTQMGQEVILRCVPISNHLYFYWYRQILGQKVEFLVSFYNNEISEKSEIFDDQFSVERPDGSNFTLKIRSTKLEDSAMYFCASNGQGPDEKLFFGSGTQLSVL.

In its sample, this clone was seen once. V is TRBV7-3 and J is TRBJ2-1; D might be TRBD1 (6 bases). Germline CDR1 SGHTA, CDR2 FQGTGA. Trimming took 4 bases from V and 4 from J, leaving 8 bases between them. The CDR3 runs to 13 residues. DNA for the CDR3: TGTGCCAGCAGCTCGGGACAATACAATGAGCAGTTCTTC. As protein: CASSSGQYNEQFF.

V usage is TRBV19 and J usage is TRBJ1-4; a possible D gene is TRBD1 (6 bases). V lost 7 bases and J 8 bases, leaving 20 bases between the germline ends. The CDR3 loop spans 15 amino acids. Germline lookup yields CDR1 LNHDA and CDR2 SQIVND (reference sequence). CDR3 in DNA: TGTGCCAGTACTCCATCCGGGACACCGAACGAAAAACTGTTTTTT. It yields the protein CASTPSGTPNEKLFF.

The chain has TRBV4-1 and TRBJ2-6; 7 bases are shared with TRBD1. The CDR3 runs to 18 residues. CDR1 is MGHRA, CDR2 YSYEKL, per germline. V shed 5 bases and J 1 base; nucleotides not matched to a gene: 11. DNA for the CDR3: TGCGCCAGCAGCGAGGTTTCACAGGGGTTTTCTGGGGCCAACGTCCTGACTTTC. Translation gives CASSEVSQGFSGANVLTF.

This clone was picked up one time. The gene calls are TRBV28 and TRBJ1-1; D gene unclear. The CDR3 runs 16 residues. Germline V gene data show CDR1 as MDHEN and CDR2 as SYDVKM. Trimming stripped 3 bases from V and 1 base from J, with 15 bases between. The CDR3 is CASSFRQANKNTEAFF. In DNA, the CDR3 is TGTGCCAGCAGTTTTCGGCAGGCGAACAAGAACACTGAAGCTTTCTTT.

This chain links TRBV20-1 with TRBJ1-2; no clear D. The CDR3 totals 11 residues. In germline, CDR1 is DFQATT, CDR2 SNEGSKA (reference sequence). This CDR3 is CSPGGIYGYTF. For the CDR3, the DNA is TGCAGCCCTGGAGGGATCTATGGCTACACCTTC.

This chain uses TRBV4-3 with TRBJ2-7, with 8 bases that match TRBD1. From germline, CDR1 is LGHNA and CDR2 YSLEER. V lost 3 bases to trimming and J lost 3 bases; unmatched junction nucleotides: 7. CDR3 length equals 15 residues. In nucleotides, the CDR3 is TGCGCCAGCAGCCAGGACAGGGAGTTACGCTACGAGCAGTACTTC. It translates to CASSQDRELRYEQYF.

The chain joins TRBV6-5 to TRBJ1-3; 9 nucleotides align to TRBD1. Germline V CDR1 and CDR2: MNHEY, SVGAGI. Trimming cost V 11 bases and J 4 bases; bases outside gene matches: 6. The CDR3 contains 13 residues. The chain's CDR3 is CAAWDRAGNTIYF. The CDR3 bases are TGTGCCGCTTGGGACAGGGCGGGAAACACCATATATTTT.

Here the CDR3 reads CASSLAEGTEAFF. CDR3 nucleotide sequence: TGTGCCAGCAGCCTCGCGGAGGGCACTGAAGCTTTCTTT. The V and J genes are TRBV7-3 and TRBJ1-1; D remains ambiguous. V was pared by 5 bases and J by 4 bases, with 11 bases between. Germline CDR1 is SGHTA and CDR2 is FQGTGA. The CDR3 totals 13 residues. The variable domain in full, with the rest retrieved from reference TRBV7-3 and TRBJ1-1, is GAGVSQTPSNKVTEKGKYVELRCDPISGHTALYWYRQSLGQGPEFLIYFQGTGAADDSGLPNDRFFAVRPEGSVSTLKIQRTERGDSAVYLCASSLAEGTEAFFGQGTRLTVV.

There are a few counts of this clone. This chain uses TRBV29-1 with TRBJ1-2, with TRBD1 matching 7 bases. The CDR3 runs 14 residues. Per the germline V gene, CDR1 is SQVTM and CDR2 is ANQGSEA. The trim removed 0 bases at V and 8 bases at J, leaving 9 bases unmatched. The DNA of the CDR3 is TGCAGCGTTGAAGAAGGAAGGGGGCTGTTAGGCTACACCTTC. Protein product: CSVEEGRGLLGYTF.

The chain carries TRBV10-2 and TRBJ2-7, with a tentative D call TRBD2 (5 bases). The length of the CDR3 is 14 residues. The V end was cut by 8 bases, the J end by 4 bases, with 18 bases between. Germline V lookup: CDR1 WSHSY, CDR2 SAAADI. The CDR3 DNA is TGCGCCAGCGGTGTGGCGGGTAGGCGTTACGAGCAGTACTTC. Its translation is CASGVAGRRYEQYF.

This chain connects TRBV2 to TRBJ2-1; unclear D gene. V was shortened by 4 bases and J by 4 bases, with 2 bases between the two germline ends. Germline V gene data show CDR1 as SNHLY and CDR2 as FYNNEI. The CDR3 covers 11 residues. Written as DNA, the CDR3 is TGTGCCAGCAGTGCTTACAATGAGCAGTTCTTC. Protein product: CASSAYNEQFF.

The V call is TRBV7-2, the J call TRBJ2-3; D possibly corresponds to TRBD2 (5 bases). V dropped 1 base and J dropped 2 bases, with 10 bases sitting between them. The germline CDR1 and CDR2 sequences are SGHTA and FQGNSA. There are 15 residues in the CDR3. CDR3 DNA sequence: TGTGCCAGCAGCTTAGGGGCGGGCATCACAGATACGCAGTATTTT. Protein product: CASSLGAGITDTQYF.

The V gene is TRBV6-5, the J gene TRBJ1-2; D is unresolved. Germline V gene lookup returns CDR1 MNHEY and CDR2 SVGAGI. Deletions cut 11 bases from V and 6 bases from J, with 16 bases between. The CDR3 extends over 12 amino acids. CDR3 DNA: TGTGCCTCAACCGGAGGGTATAATGGCTACACCTTC. Translating gives CASTGGYNGYTF.

The chain couples TRBV5-1 to TRBJ1-6; tentative D call: TRBD1 (5 bases). The V gene's germline CDR1 is SGHRS and CDR2 YFSETQ. There are 14 residues in the CDR3. The V gene lost 4 bases and the J gene lost 5 bases, with 10 bases spanning the gap. The CDR3 DNA follows: TGCGCCAGCAGCGAACGACAGAATAATTCACCCCTCCACTTT. This gives the protein CASSERQNNSPLHF.

This rearrangement joins TRBV5-1 to TRBJ2-5; 13 bases match TRBD2. The end of the DNA is better explained by TRBJ2-7, so the J call may be wrong. The CDR3 has 16 amino acids. Germline CDR1 SGHRS, CDR2 YFSETQ. The CDR3 sequence is CASSLGTSGSSYEQYF. As DNA, the CDR3 is TGCGCCAGCAGCTTGGGGACTAGCGGGAGCTCCTACGAGCAGTACTTC.

This rearrangement joins TRBV29-1 to TRBJ2-1; D perhaps matches TRBD1 (5 bases). The CDR3 is 12 amino acids. V lost 2 bases, J lost 5 bases, and 7 bases lay in between. The germline V gene encodes CDR1 SQVTM and CDR2 ANQGSEA. CDR3 nucleotides: TGCAGCGTTGAATTCAGGGACAATGAGCAGTTCTTC. Protein product: CSVEFRDNEQFF.

V usage is TRBV18 and J usage is TRBJ2-1; 7 bases line up with TRBD1. J was trimmed by 3 bases and V by 2 bases; bases with no gene match: 4. Germline lookup yields CDR1 KGHSH and CDR2 LQKENI. There are 15 residues in the CDR3. DNA for the CDR3: TGTGCCAGCTCACCAGCTGGACAGGACTACAATGAGCAGTTCTTC. Translated, it gives CASSPAGQDYNEQFF.

CDR3 residues: CASSPDRENTEAFF. In DNA form, the CDR3 reads TGTGCCAGCAGCCCCGACAGGGAGAACACTGAAGCTTTCTTT. The V gene is TRBV5-4, the J gene TRBJ1-1, with 7 bases fitting TRBD1. Trimming cost V 4 bases and J 1 base; bases outside gene matches: 4. The length of the CDR3 is 14 residues. Germline loops: CDR1 SGHNT, CDR2 YYREEE (reference sequence).

The chain joins TRBV9 to TRBJ2-1; D uncertain. The CDR3 totals 12 residues. CDR1 is SGDLS and CDR2 is YYNGEE in the germline V gene. Deletions cut 0 bases from V and 7 bases from J, with 5 bases between. As DNA, the CDR3 is TGTGCCAGCAGCGTAGCAACAAATGAGCAGTTCTTC. This gives the protein CASSVATNEQFF.